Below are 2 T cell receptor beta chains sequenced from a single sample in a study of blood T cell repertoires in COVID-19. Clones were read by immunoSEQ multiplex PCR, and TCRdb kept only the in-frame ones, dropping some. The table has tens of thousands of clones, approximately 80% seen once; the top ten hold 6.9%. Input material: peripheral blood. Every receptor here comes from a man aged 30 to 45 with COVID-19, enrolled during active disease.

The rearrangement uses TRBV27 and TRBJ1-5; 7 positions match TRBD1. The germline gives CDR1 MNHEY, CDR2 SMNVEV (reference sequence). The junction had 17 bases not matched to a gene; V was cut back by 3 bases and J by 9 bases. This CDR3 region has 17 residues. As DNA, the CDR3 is TGTGCCAGCAGTTTCAACCCCGTAGGGGGCCTGAGTTGGCCCCAGCATTTT. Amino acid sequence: CASSFNPVGGLSWPQHF.

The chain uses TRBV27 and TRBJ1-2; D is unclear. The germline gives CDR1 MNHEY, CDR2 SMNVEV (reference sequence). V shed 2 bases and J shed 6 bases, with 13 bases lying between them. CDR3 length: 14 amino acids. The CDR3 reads CASSLLPGYDGYTF. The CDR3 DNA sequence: TGTGCCAGCAGTTTACTCCCGGGGTATGATGGCTACACCTTC.